The clone carrying this TCR beta chain was seen only once. V shed 4 bases, J shed 2 bases, and the junction held 7 bases outside the gene matches. Germline lookup yields CDR1 SGHRS and CDR2 YFSETQ. CDR3 length: 15 amino acids. TCRdb's copy holds only in-frame clones and misses some; the assay was immunoSEQ multiplex PCR. This table has approximately 94,000 clones, about 96% appearing once. The data stem from a study of technical replicates of blood from a handful of donors. The gene calls are TRBV5-1 and TRBJ2-7; 9 nucleotides align to TRBD1. Material for sequencing was T cells isolated from PBMCs. The TCR was taken from a human donor in good health. Here the CDR3 reads CASSGEGTGPYEQYF. CDR3 DNA sequence: TGCGCCAGCAGCGGGGAGGGGACAGGGCCCTACGAGCAGTACTTC. The variable domain in full, completed from reference TRBV5-1 and TRBJ2-7, reads KAGVTQTPRYLIKTRGQQVTLSCSPISGHRSVSWYQQTPGQGLQFLFEYFSETQRNKGNFPGRFSGRQFSNSRSEMNVSTLELGDSALYLCASSGEGTGPYEQYFGPGTRLTVT.